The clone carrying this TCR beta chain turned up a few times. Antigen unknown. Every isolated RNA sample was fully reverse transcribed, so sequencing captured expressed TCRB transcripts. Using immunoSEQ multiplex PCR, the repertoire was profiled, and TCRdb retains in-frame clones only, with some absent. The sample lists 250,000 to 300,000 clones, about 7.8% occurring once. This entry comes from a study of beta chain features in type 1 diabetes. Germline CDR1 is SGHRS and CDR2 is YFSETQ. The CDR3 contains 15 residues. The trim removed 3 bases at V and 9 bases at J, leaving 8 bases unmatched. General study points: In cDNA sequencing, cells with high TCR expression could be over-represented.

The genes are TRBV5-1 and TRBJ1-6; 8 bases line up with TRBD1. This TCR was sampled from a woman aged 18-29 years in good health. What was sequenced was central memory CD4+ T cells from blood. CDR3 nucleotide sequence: TGCGCCAGCAGCTCTCAGGGGGCCGGCGTTTCACCCCTCCACTTT. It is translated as CASSSQGAGVSPLHF.